This T cell receptor (beta chain) was retrieved from a study of blood T cell repertoires in COVID-19. Overall study: Material from acute and convalescent COVID-19 was sourced from the United States, Italy and Spain. T cells, B-cell-depleted T cells, or PBMCs supplied cDNA or gDNA.

How the authors handled the data: Quantification of nucleated cells was approximated via reference gene primer amplification. Assay used: immunoSEQ multiplex PCR; TCRdb lists only in-frame clones, some missing. V and J calls and clone size are given by that table; D and trimming were obtained from the DNA. Of 140,000 or so clones listed, 85% to 90% are singletons. The CDR3 totals 16 residues. Per the germline V gene, CDR1 is LNHDA and CDR2 is SQIVND (reference sequence). V was clipped by 3 bases and J by 0 bases; unmatched bases: 4. This sequence joins TRBV19 and TRBJ2-1, with TRBD1 matching over 8 bases. The sequence derives from a human donor in a cohort sampled during active COVID-19. The sequenced material came from peripheral blood. CDR3 coding DNA: TGTGCCAGTAGTATCTCCGGGACAGGCTCCTACAATGAGCAGTTCTTC. It yields the protein CASSISGTGSYNEQFF.